This is a list of T cell receptor beta chains from one sample in a study of blood T cell repertoires in COVID-19. Produced via immunoSEQ multiplex PCR; TCRdb's table is partial and in-frame only. Counted here are around 99,000 clones, roughly 88% occurring once; the ten biggest clones make up under 8%. The specimen was peripheral blood. These receptors all stem from a woman of 80 years or more with active or convalescent COVID-19. Both conserved end residues are part of each CDR3. D genes are given only for firm matches. Rows give clone size only sometimes, using once, few, many, or a class for an expanded clone.

d_call cdr3_length j_call v_call clone_size cdr3_nt cdr3_aa
TRBD1 16 TRBJ1-5 TRBV24-1 once TGTGCCACCAGTGATTCCCGGACAGGGAACAATCAGCCCCAGCATTTT CATSDSRTGNNQPQHF
NA 14 TRBJ1-1 TRBV9 NA TGTGCCAGCAGCGCGACAGGAAAGAACACTGAAGCTTTCTTT CASSATGKNTEAFF
TRBD2 14 TRBJ2-7 TRBV9 NA TGTGCCAGCAGCGCTCCGGGACTAGCGACAGAGCAGTACTTC CASSAPGLATEQYF
NA 16 TRBJ2-1 TRBV9 NA TGTGCCAGCAGCGCCCACCTTGGCGGCCCATACAATGAGCAGTTCTTC CASSAHLGGPYNEQFF
TRBD1 16 TRBJ1-2 TRBV28 few TGTGCCAGCATCCCCACGGGGGCGGGGACAGCGTATGGCTACACCTTC CASIPTGAGTAYGYTF
TRBD2 16 TRBJ2-1 TRBV10-3 NA TGTGCCATCAGTGCGGGACTAGCGGGAGAATACAATGAGCAGTTCTTC CAISAGLAGEYNEQFF
NA 15 TRBJ2-1 TRBV19 NA TGTGCCAGTAGGTGGGACTTCGGCTCTTACAATGAGCAGTTCTTC CASRWDFGSYNEQFF
NA 14 TRBJ2-2 TRBV28 NA TGTGCCAGCAGTTTTTCAGGGTACACCGGGGAGCTGTTTTTT CASSFSGYTGELFF
NA 15 TRBJ1-4 TRBV6-5 NA TGTGCCAGCAACGCGGCGGGCGGAGCTAATGAAAAACTGTTTTTT CASNAAGGANEKLFF
TRBD2 15 TRBJ2-2 TRBV27 NA TGTGCCAGCAGTCTCAGGGGACTAGACACCGGGGAGCTGTTTTTT CASSLRGLDTGELFF
NA 16 TRBJ2-7 TRBV11-2 NA TGTGCCAGCAGCTTAACAGTCCAGGGTCGACCCTACGAGCAGTACTTC CASSLTVQGRPYEQYF
NA 11 TRBJ2-1 TRBV5-1 NA TGCGCCAGCAGCTCACAGGGAGAGCAGTTCTTC CASSSQGEQFF
NA 15 TRBJ1-6 TRBV6-5 NA TGTGCCAGCAGTTACTCACCAGAATATAATTCACCCCTCCACTTT CASSYSPEYNSPLHF
TRBD1 15 TRBJ2-7 TRBV6-5 NA TGTGCCAGCAGTTACTCGCCGACAGGGGCCTACGAGCAGTACTTC CASSYSPTGAYEQYF
TRBD2 18 TRBJ2-2 TRBV5-1 NA TGCGCCAGCAGCTTGCGGGGGATAGCGGGAGGTGACACCGGGGAGCTGTTTTTT CASSLRGIAGGDTGELFF
TRBD1 15 TRBJ2-7 TRBV5-1 NA TGCGCCAGCAGCTTGGGACAGGGCGACTCCTACGAGCAGTACTTC CASSLGQGDSYEQYF
NA 17 TRBJ2-6 TRBV27 NA TGTGCCAGCAGCCGGATAGCGGCAAGCTCTGGGGCCAACGTCCTGACTTTC CASSRIAASSGANVLTF
NA 14 TRBJ1-2 TRBV6-6 NA TGTGCCAGCAGTTGGCAGGACTTTAACTATGGCTACACCTTC CASSWQDFNYGYTF
NA 14 TRBJ2-5 TRBV5-1 once TGCGCCAGCAGCCCGGCGGGCCTTCAAGAGACCCAGTACTTC CASSPAGLQETQYF
TRBD2 14 TRBJ2-7 TRBV24-1 NA TGTGCCACCAGTGATGCGGGAGGGCCTTACGAGCAGTACTTC CATSDAGGPYEQYF
NA 13 TRBJ2-7 TRBV7-3 NA TGTGCCAGCAGACCTGACAACTCCTACGAGCAGTACTTC CASRPDNSYEQYF